The 9 T cell receptor beta chains reported below all come from one sample, sequenced in a study of blood T cells in healthy people across ages. Then a second PCR, running roughly 7 to 11 cycles, was carried out with a sample-barcoded 5' primer and a J-beta primer mix. TCRdb re-derived calls from the 5' RACE reads in MiXCR, one entry per CDR3 protein. Of more than 900,000 distinct CDR3 sequences listed, roughly 29% were seen once; the top ten hold 9.5% to 13%. The data also belong to a second study, concerning T cells of mothers and their children.

The sequencing sample was made of blood. The origin of the receptors is a middle-aged woman in good health.

J is TRBJ1-1 and V is TRBV5-1, with TRBD1 as a possible D gene (6 bases). In germline, CDR1 is SGHRS, CDR2 YFSETQ. The V end was cut by 0 bases, the J end by 1 base, with 13 bases between. This CDR3 has 16 residues. DNA for the CDR3: TGCGCCAGCAGCTTGGTATCAGGGGCGCGGAACACTGAAGCTTTCTTT. Its translation is CASSLVSGARNTEAFF.

V gene TRBV5-5 combines with J gene TRBJ1-2; perhaps TRBD1 as D (5 bases). The CDR3 runs 14 residues. The germline V gene encodes CDR1 SGHKS and CDR2 YYEKEE (reference sequence). With 4 bases removed from V and 7 bases from J, the gap between germline ends came to 17 bases. The CDR3 DNA follows: TGTGCCAGCAGCACCAGGGTGGGTGTTCCTGGCTACACCTTC. Encoded protein: CASSTRVGVPGYTF.

This clonotype showed up many times. The chain has TRBV5-1 and TRBJ2-7, with 14 nucleotides matching TRBD2. Trimming removed 3 bases from V and 3 bases from J; junction bases left unmatched: 14. The germline V gene has CDR1 SGHRS and CDR2 YFSETQ. This CDR3 has 19 amino acids. The CDR3 spells CASSSSRIGTSGRHYEQYF. As DNA, the CDR3 is TGCGCCAGCAGCTCCTCGCGTATTGGGACTAGCGGGAGACACTACGAGCAGTACTTC.

This clonotype was detected a few times. V and J are TRBV15 and TRBJ1-2; 7 nucleotides align to TRBD1. The germline V gene has CDR1 LNHNV and CDR2 YYDKDF (reference sequence). The CDR3 runs to 14 residues. The V gene end was trimmed by 4 bases and the J gene end by 8 bases; junction bases not matched to a gene: 10. CDR3 sequence: CATSKGGRVDGYTF. CDR3 bases: TGTGCCACCAGCAAAGGGGGCAGGGTTGACGGCTACACCTTC.

The table lists this clonotype with a few counts. The chain links TRBV5-1 to TRBJ2-1; D is tentatively TRBD1 or TRBD2 (5 bases each). Germline V lookup: CDR1 SGHRS, CDR2 YFSETQ. Deletions cut 4 bases from V and 2 bases from J, with 13 bases between. The CDR3 is 15 amino acids. CDR3 residues: CASSREQGPYNEQFF. The DNA of the CDR3 is TGCGCCAGCAGCAGGGAGCAGGGCCCCTACAATGAGCAGTTCTTC. The variable domain in full, completed from reference TRBV5-1 and TRBJ2-1, reads KAGVTQTPRYLIKTRGQQVTLSCSPISGHRSVSWYQQTPGQGLQFLFEYFSETQRNKGNFPGRFSGRQFSNSRSEMNVSTLELGDSALYLCASSREQGPYNEQFFGPGTRLTVL.

This chain uses TRBV28 with TRBJ2-7; D unclear. The CDR3 loop spans 14 amino acids. V was pared by 9 bases and J by 2 bases, with 17 bases between. Germline CDR1 reads MDHEN; CDR2 reads SYDVKM. As DNA, the CDR3 is TGTGCCAGTCCCCGGACGGCCCCGACCTACGAGCAGTACTTC. Translated: CASPRTAPTYEQYF. Combining the CDR3 with reference TRBV28 and TRBJ2-7 gives the whole variable domain DVKVTQSSRYLVKRTGEKVFLECVQDMDHENMFWYRQDPGLGLRLIYFSYDVKMKEKGDIPEGYSVSREKKERFSLILESASTNQTSMYLCASPRTAPTYEQYFGPGTRLTVT.

This clonotype was observed a few times. The chain is built from TRBV7-3 and TRBJ2-7; 7 bases match TRBD1. Germline CDR1 is SGHTA and CDR2 is FQGTGA. The J segment lost 3 bases and the V segment lost 5 bases, leaving 13 bases of the junction unmatched. The CDR3 length is 16 residues. The CDR3 nucleotides are TGTGCCAGCAGCGTAGAGGGGGCGCCCGGGGACTACGAGCAGTACTTC. It is translated as CASSVEGAPGDYEQYF. The full variable domain, completed using reference TRBV7-3 and TRBJ2-7, is GAGVSQTPSNKVTEKGKYVELRCDPISGHTALYWYRQSLGQGPEFLIYFQGTGAADDSGLPNDRFFAVRPEGSVSTLKIQRTERGDSAVYLCASSVEGAPGDYEQYFGPGTRLTVT.

This clonotype came up many times. The genes are TRBV5-1 and TRBJ2-7; 7 bases align to TRBD1. Germline-derived CDR1 and CDR2 are SGHRS and YFSETQ. Trimming cost V 0 bases and J 3 bases; bases outside gene matches: 9. The CDR3 runs 16 residues. CDR3 amino acids: CASSLGFGQARYEQYF. In DNA form, the CDR3 reads TGCGCCAGCAGCTTGGGCTTCGGACAGGCTCGCTACGAGCAGTACTTC. Based on the CDR3 plus reference TRBV5-1 and TRBJ2-7, the full variable domain is KAGVTQTPRYLIKTRGQQVTLSCSPISGHRSVSWYQQTPGQGLQFLFEYFSETQRNKGNFPGRFSGRQFSNSRSEMNVSTLELGDSALYLCASSLGFGQARYEQYFGPGTRLTVT.

The V and J genes are TRBV5-1 and TRBJ2-7, with D perhaps given as TRBD1 or TRBD2 (5 bases each). Per germline, CDR1 SGHRS and CDR2 YFSETQ. The V end lost 0 bases, the J end lost 2 bases, and 12 bases lay between the germline ends. The CDR3 contains 15 residues. CDR3 sequence (DNA): TGCGCCAGCAGCTTGGCTGGGACCCCCCCCTACGAGCAGTACTTC. Amino acid sequence: CASSLAGTPPYEQYF.